This entry is about one TCR beta chain. Its antigen remains undetermined. One base away there is no much larger clone; base qualities are not given. The entry originates in a study of vaccination effects on CD4 cells after COVID-19 (dated by TCRdb to 2022 to 2024). For the study in its entirety: In the ViraFEST assay, PBMC were stimulated with viral peptide pools, and TCR sequencing was then used to find antigen-specific CD4+ T cell clonotypes based on their expansion. Across the study, the median time from the second dose to post-vaccine sampling was 72 days (range 14 to 241). Some 2 million PBMC per well were cultured in IMDM with 5% human AB serum, around 10 IU/ml IL-2 and gentamicin, plus 10 ug/ml peptides. SARS-CoV-2 spike-specific CD4+ TCR repertoires were compared before and after mRNA vaccination in COVID-19 convalescent patients and in infection-naive vaccine recipients. Altogether, roughly 10 COVID-19 convalescent patients and a few SARS-CoV-2-naive healthy vaccine recipients made up the full study. In the study, cultures from other donors were sequenced using the Oncomine TCR Beta short-read assay on an Illumina iSeq 100. Overall results and qualifications from the work: Both infection-induced and vaccine-induced clones contracted markedly at late post-vaccination timepoints, which is consistent with waning T cell responses. In healthy vaccine recipients, vaccine-induced clones were almost all SARS-CoV-2 mono-reactive, with only 1 of 255 being cross-reactive with common cold coronaviruses. The study was limited by a small number of convalescent patients and lacked early post-infection timepoints.

The library relied on the immunoSEQ multiplex PCR assay. DNA from the cultured, isolated CD4+ T cells was subjected to TCR beta CDR3 sequencing. In the authors' own workflow: Non-productive TCR sequences were discarded, and reads were trimmed to the CDR3 region, with only CDR3s of 7 or more amino acids retained. Antigen-specific clonotypes were identified using the MANAFEST web app by comparison of expansion in peptide wells against reference cultures. Positive clones required FDR<0.05 expansion versus reference and all other wells, odds ratio above 5, and frequency above 0.1% in two replicate wells. Clonotypes significantly expanded in SARS-CoV-2 spike wells and in at least one common cold coronavirus spike condition were defined as cross-reactive. CDR3 similarity was assessed by Levenshtein distance with the stringdist R package, and unrooted trees were built with ape in R 3.6.1. Imported from immuneACCESS, the table was reduced by TCRdb to in-frame sequences with V and J called. These copies leave out some clones; in studies compared against another copy, an unresolved V gene accounts for under half, and the cause of the remainder is not known. For V, J and clone size, that table is used; D and trimming come from the DNA. For this sample the table gives about 47,000 clones, of which under 80% were detected only once. The top ten constitute around 6.7% of the sample.

CDR1 and CDR2 were assigned from the germline V gene as LGHNA and YNFKEQ. Between the V and J ends, shortened by 0 bases and 0 bases respectively, the junction contains 12 bases. The CDR3 goes from the cysteine to the phenylalanine over 17 residues. The entry retains the CDR3 DNA only, 51 bases that are in frame from base 1. After about 9 days of culture, CD4+ T cells were isolated with the EasySep CD4+ T cell isolation kit. Participants received two doses of either the BNT162b2 or the mRNA-1273 mRNA SARS-CoV-2 vaccine. Negative nucleocapsid antibody results before and after vaccination confirmed that the healthy vaccine recipients had no prior SARS-CoV-2 infection. On days 3 and 7, half of the culture medium was replaced with fresh IL-2-containing medium. Unless noted otherwise, every peptide stimulation condition was cultured in triplicate wells. PBMC were separated from whole blood using Ficoll-Paque Plus gradient centrifugation and were then either cryopreserved at -140C or used fresh. The QIAamp micro DNA kit was used to extract genomic DNA from the cultured CD4+ T cells.

The source is a human donor who received a COVID-19 vaccine. The sequences come from CD4+ T cells from PBMCs cultured without peptide, collected after COVID-19 vaccination. The sequence joins TRBV4-2 to TRBJ2-1; no D segment can be confidently identified. The encoded CDR3 is CASSQETGLSSYNEQFF. Here is the DNA: TGTGCCAGCAGCCAAGAAACGGGCCTCAGCTCCTACAATGAGCAGTTCTTC.